This TCR beta chain is from a study of tumor-infiltrating lymphocytes in primary liver carcinoma. At the level of the study: The patients presented with primary liver carcinoma, which was managed through surgical resection.

Out of unsorted whole blood came the blood RNA, and germline DNA was extracted as well. Patients showed chronic HBV infection and an absence of prior treatment. Regarding the study as a whole: Tumor top-250-clone fraction significantly exceeded that of blood (p = 0.039).

Constant-region priming of around 500 ng total RNA yielded TCR beta cDNA. Libraries covering TCR beta were generated through three nested multiplex PCR rounds (using a slightly modified ARM-PCR). The opening two PCR rounds, around 9 cycles each, paired TRBV1-TRBV30 forward primers with a C-beta reverse primer. TCRdb redid the calling of the multiplex PCR reads with MiXCR, one entry per CDR3 protein. The data show about 310,000 distinct CDR3 sequences, 55% to 65% seen once. This clonotype showed up just a few times. Its antigen is undetermined. V gave up 3 bases and J gave up 6 bases; unmatched junction bases: 10. Per germline, CDR1 SGHKS and CDR2 YYEKEE (reference sequence). This CDR3 comprises 15 residues.

The V gene is TRBV5-5, the J gene TRBJ1-1; 8 nucleotides align to TRBD1. Sequencing input: peripheral blood. This clonotype was obtained from a man in his forties or fifties with primary liver carcinoma and hepatitis B virus infection. The CDR3 sequence: CASSYRQGNGAEAFF. For the CDR3, the DNA is TGTGCCAGCAGCTATAGACAGGGGAATGGCGCTGAAGCTTTCTTT.